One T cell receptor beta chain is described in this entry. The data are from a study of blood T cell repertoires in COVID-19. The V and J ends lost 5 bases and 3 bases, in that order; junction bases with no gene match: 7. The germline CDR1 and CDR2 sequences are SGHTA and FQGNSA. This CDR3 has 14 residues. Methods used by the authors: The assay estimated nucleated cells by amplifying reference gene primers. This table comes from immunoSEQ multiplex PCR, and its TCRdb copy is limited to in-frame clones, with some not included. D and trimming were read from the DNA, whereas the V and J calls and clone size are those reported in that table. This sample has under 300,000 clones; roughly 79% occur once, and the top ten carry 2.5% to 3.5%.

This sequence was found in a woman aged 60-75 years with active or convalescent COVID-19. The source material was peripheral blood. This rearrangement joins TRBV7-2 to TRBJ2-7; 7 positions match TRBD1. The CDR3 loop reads CASSPTTGIYEQYF. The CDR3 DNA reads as TGTGCCAGCAGCCCTACGACAGGGATCTACGAGCAGTACTTC.